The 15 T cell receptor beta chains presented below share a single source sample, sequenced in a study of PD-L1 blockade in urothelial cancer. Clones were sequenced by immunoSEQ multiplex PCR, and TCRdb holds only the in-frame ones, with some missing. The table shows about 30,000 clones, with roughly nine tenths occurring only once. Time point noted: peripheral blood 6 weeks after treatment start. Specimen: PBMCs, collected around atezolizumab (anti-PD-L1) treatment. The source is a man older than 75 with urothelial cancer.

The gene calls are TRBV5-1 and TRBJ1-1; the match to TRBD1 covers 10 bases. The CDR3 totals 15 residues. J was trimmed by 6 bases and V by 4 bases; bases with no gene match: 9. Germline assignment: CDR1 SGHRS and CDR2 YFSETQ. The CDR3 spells CASSNWDRGSSEAFF. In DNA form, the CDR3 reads TGCGCCAGCAGCAACTGGGACAGGGGATCGTCTGAAGCTTTCTTT.

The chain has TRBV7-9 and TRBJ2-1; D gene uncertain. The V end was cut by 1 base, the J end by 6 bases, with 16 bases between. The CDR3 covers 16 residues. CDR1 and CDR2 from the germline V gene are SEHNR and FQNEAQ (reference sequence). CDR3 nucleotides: TGTGCCAGCAGCTTAGAGATTTTACGGTCTGCCAATGAGCAGTTCTTC. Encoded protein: CASSLEILRSANEQFF.

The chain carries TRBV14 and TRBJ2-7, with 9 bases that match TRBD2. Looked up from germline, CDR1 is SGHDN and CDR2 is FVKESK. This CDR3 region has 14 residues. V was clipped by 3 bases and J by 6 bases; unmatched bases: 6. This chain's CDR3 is CASSQGLAISEQYF. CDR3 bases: TGTGCCAGCAGCCAGGGACTAGCTATTTCCGAGCAGTACTTC.

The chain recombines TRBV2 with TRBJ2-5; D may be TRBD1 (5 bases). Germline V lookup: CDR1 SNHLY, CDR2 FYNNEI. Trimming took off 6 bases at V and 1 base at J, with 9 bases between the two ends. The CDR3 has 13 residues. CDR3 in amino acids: CASRIDSQETQYF. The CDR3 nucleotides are TGTGCCAGCAGAATAGACAGCCAAGAGACCCAGTACTTC.

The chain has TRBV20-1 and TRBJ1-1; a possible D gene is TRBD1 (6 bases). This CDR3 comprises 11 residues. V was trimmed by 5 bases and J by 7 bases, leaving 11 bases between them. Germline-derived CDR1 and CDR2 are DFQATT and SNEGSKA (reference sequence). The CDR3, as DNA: TGCAGTGCTTCGGACAGAAATGAAGCTTTCTTT. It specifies CSASDRNEAFF.

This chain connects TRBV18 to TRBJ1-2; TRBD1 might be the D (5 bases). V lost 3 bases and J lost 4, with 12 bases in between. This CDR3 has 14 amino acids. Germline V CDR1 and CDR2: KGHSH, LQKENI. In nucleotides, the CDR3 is TGTGCCAGCTCACCGTCGACAGAGAGCTATGGCTACACCTTC. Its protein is CASSPSTESYGYTF.

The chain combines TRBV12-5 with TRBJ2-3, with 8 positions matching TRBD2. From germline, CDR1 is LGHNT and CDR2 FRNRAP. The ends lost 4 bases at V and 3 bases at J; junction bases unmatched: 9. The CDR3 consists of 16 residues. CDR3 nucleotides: TGTGCTAGTGGTTCACAGCAGCGGGAGTTGACAGATACGCAGTATTTT. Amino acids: CASGSQQRELTDTQYF.

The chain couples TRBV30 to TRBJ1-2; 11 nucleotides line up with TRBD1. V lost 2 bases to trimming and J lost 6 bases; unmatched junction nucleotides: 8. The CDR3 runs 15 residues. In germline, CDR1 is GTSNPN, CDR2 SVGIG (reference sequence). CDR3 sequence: CAWSYGQGATNGYTF. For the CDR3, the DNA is TGTGCCTGGAGTTACGGACAGGGGGCTACCAATGGCTACACCTTC.

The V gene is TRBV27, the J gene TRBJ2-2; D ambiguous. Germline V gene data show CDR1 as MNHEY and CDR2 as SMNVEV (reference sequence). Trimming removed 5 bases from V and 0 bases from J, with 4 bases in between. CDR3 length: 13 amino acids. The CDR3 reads CASSPTNTGELFF. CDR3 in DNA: TGTGCCAGCAGTCCTACGAACACCGGGGAGCTGTTTTTT.

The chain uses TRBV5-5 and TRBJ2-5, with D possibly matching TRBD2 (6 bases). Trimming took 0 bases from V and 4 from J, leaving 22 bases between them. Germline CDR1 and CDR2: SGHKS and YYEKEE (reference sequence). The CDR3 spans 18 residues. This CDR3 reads CASSLGGLGGRPGETQYF. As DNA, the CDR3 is TGTGCCAGCAGCTTGGGCGGATTGGGGGGAAGGCCGGGAGAGACCCAGTACTTC.

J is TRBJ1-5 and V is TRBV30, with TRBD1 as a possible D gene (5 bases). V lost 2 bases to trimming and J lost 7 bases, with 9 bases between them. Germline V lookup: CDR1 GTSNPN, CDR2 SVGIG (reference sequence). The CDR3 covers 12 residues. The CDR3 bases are TGTGCCTGGAGTCAGGGCCGGCAGCCCCAGCATTTT. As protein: CAWSQGRQPQHF.

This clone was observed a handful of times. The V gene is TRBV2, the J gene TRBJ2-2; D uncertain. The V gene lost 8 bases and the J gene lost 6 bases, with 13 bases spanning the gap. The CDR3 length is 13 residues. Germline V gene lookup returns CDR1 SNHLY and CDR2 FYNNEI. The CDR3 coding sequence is TGTGCCAGCCGGCCTCTAGTTTCCGGGGAGCTGTTTTTT. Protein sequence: CASRPLVSGELFF.

DNA of the CDR3: TGTGCCAGCACCCCCACAGCGGGGTTCTACGAGCAGTACTTC. Translated: CASTPTAGFYEQYF. The chain uses TRBV28 and TRBJ2-7, with 7 nucleotides matching TRBD2. Germline V lookup: CDR1 MDHEN, CDR2 SYDVKM. With 7 bases clipped from V and 3 bases from J, the junction kept 9 bases outside the gene matches. The CDR3 is 14 residues long.

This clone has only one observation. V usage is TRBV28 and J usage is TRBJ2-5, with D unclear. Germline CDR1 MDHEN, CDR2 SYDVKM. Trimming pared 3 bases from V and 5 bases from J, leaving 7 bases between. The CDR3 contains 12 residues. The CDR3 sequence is CASSFGPETQYF. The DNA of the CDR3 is TGTGCCAGCAGTTTCGGTCCGGAGACCCAGTACTTC.

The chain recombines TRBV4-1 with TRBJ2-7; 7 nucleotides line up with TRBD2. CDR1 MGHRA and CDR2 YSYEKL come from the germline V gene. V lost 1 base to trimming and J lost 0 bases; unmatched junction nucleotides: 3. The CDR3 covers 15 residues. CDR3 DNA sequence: TGCGCCAGCAGCCAAGTAGCGGGCAGCTCCTACGAGCAGTACTTC. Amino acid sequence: CASSQVAGSSYEQYF.